A selection of T cell receptor beta chains follows, all from one sample in a study of control samples from healthy donors and cancer patients. Profiled with immunoSEQ multiplex PCR; TCRdb holds only in-frame clones, not every one. The sample holds some 80,000 clones, 80% to 90% seen once. Input material: PBMCs. These receptors all come from a woman aged 60-75 years with head and neck cancer. CDR3s include the opening cysteine and the closing phenylalanine or tryptophan. D genes are given only for firm matches. Some rows mark clone size as missing; the rest say once, few, many or name a class of expanded clone.

.	TRBV7-9	.	TRBJ2-5	TGTGCCAGCAGCTCTCGTGTAGTTGGGGAGACCCAGTACTTC	CASSSRVVGETQYF
.	TRBV13	.	TRBJ2-5	TGTGCCAGCAGCTTAGGGTACAAGGCGATCCAAGAGACCCAGTACTTC	CASSLGYKAIQETQYF
.	TRBV2	.	TRBJ1-5	TGTGCCAGCAGTGGAGGCAGAAATCAGCCCCAGCATTTT	CASSGGRNQPQHF
.	TRBV21-1	.	TRBJ2-6	TGTGCCAGCAGCAAAGTTACAGGGGAAAGCTCTGGGGCCAACGTCCTGACTTTC	CASSKVTGESSGANVLTF
.	TRBV7-2	TRBD2	TRBJ2-7	TGTGCCAGCAGCTTAGGAGCGGGAGGTTCCTACGAGCAGTACTTC	CASSLGAGGSYEQYF
once	TRBV5-1	TRBD2	TRBJ2-3	TGCGCCAGCAGCGTCTCGACTAGCGGACGTACGCAGTATTTT	CASSVSTSGRTQYF
.	TRBV20-1	.	TRBJ2-3	TGCAGTGCTAGTTTGGCTCTAGCGTGGGAAACAGATACGCAGTATTTT	CSASLALAWETDTQYF
.	TRBV10-3	TRBD2	TRBJ2-1	TGTGCCATCACTGCGGGAGCCGAGGATGAGCAGTTCTTC	CAITAGAEDEQFF
.	TRBV18	TRBD1	TRBJ1-4	TGTGCCAGCTCACCACGGGACAGGGAGGAAAAACTGTTTTTT	CASSPRDREEKLFF
.	TRBV7-7	TRBD1	TRBJ2-2	TGTGCTAGCAGTGTAACCGGGACAGGTGACACCGGGGAGCTGTTTTTT	CASSVTGTGDTGELFF
few	TRBV5-6	TRBD1	TRBJ1-4	TGTGCCAGCACCGAGACAGGGAGAACTAATGAAAAACTGTTTTTT	CASTETGRTNEKLFF
.	TRBV3-1/TRBV3-2	TRBD1	TRBJ2-7	TGTGCCAGCAGCCAAGCTGGGACAGACACCTACGAGCAGTACTTC	CASSQAGTDTYEQYF
.	TRBV6-2/TRBV6-3	TRBD1	TRBJ1-5	TGTGCCAGCAGTGATAGGACAGGGGGCAATCAGCCCCAGCATTTT	CASSDRTGGNQPQHF
once	TRBV11-2	.	TRBJ2-2	TGTGCCAGCAGCTTAGTAGGCTCGAACGCGAAGCTGTTTTTT	CASSLVGSNAKLFF
.	TRBV7-2	TRBD1	TRBJ1-3	TGTGCCAGCAGCTACCTAGCGGGACAGTACGGAAACACCATATATTTT	CASSYLAGQYGNTIYF
.	TRBV18	.	TRBJ2-7	TGTGCCAGCTCACCGCGGGACATCGACTACGAGCAGTACTTC	CASSPRDIDYEQYF
.	TRBV3-1/TRBV3-2	.	TRBJ2-2	TGTGCCAGCAGCCAAGAGAGAAACGGGATTAACACCGGGGAGCTGTTTTTT	CASSQERNGINTGELFF
.	TRBV28	.	TRBJ2-7	TGTGCCAGCAGTATCAAATACGAGCAGTACTTC	CASSIKYEQYF
.	TRBV5-1	TRBD2	TRBJ2-3	TGCGCCAGCAGCTTTTCTAGCGGGGGCACAGATACGCAGTATTTT	CASSFSSGGTDTQYF
.	TRBV6-5	TRBD2	TRBJ2-7	TGTGCCAGCAGGGGGGTAGCGGGTGAAACCTACGAGCAGTACTTC	CASRGVAGETYEQYF
.	TRBV19	.	TRBJ2-6	TGTGCCAGTAGCCAAGCCCCCTTAGGTGGGGCCAACGTCCTGACTTTC	CASSQAPLGGANVLTF
.	TRBV5-5	.	TRBJ2-2	TGTGCCAGCAGCTTGGTGCTTACGGGCTCGGGCGGGGAGCTGTTTTTT	CASSLVLTGSGGELFF
.	TRBV18	.	TRBJ2-5	TGTGCCAGCTCACCAGGGGCTGGGAGGGAGACCCAGTACTTC	CASSPGAGRETQYF
few	TRBV3-1/TRBV3-2	.	TRBJ1-5	TGTGCCAGCAGCCAGGGACGGGGGACTGATCAGCCCCAGCATTTT	CASSQGRGTDQPQHF
.	TRBV28	.	TRBJ1-3	TGTGCTACTACAGAGACGACTGGAAACACCATATATTTT	CATTETTGNTIYF
.	TRBV30	.	TRBJ2-2	TGTGCCTGGAGCCGGGACAAATCGAACACCGGGGAGCTGTTTTTT	CAWSRDKSNTGELFF
few	TRBV30	.	TRBJ2-1	TGTGCCTGGAGCGGAAGGGGCTCGAGCTCCTACAATGAGCAGTTCTTC	CAWSGRGSSSYNEQFF
.	TRBV4-1	.	TRBJ2-5	TGCGCCAGCAGCCAAGGTTTAGCCCCCCAGTACTTC	CASSQGLAPQYF
.	TRBV6-4	TRBD2	TRBJ2-1	TGTGCCAGCAGTATGACTAGCGGGAGATACAGTGGGTCCTACAATGAGCAGTTCTTC	CASSMTSGRYSGSYNEQFF
.	TRBV10-3	.	TRBJ2-1	TGTGCCATCAGTCCCCGGGACTACAATGAGCAGTTCTTC	CAISPRDYNEQFF
.	TRBV6-6	.	TRBJ2-1	TGTGCCAGCAGTCTGGGTGCCGCCTACAATGAGCAGTTCTTC	CASSLGAAYNEQFF
.	TRBV24-1	TRBD1	TRBJ2-2	TGTGCCACCAGTGTTAACAGGGGGTTGGACACCGGGGAGCTGTTTTTT	CATSVNRGLDTGELFF
.	TRBV28	TRBD1	TRBJ2-5	TGTGCCAGCAGTCACCTCGGGACAGGGGAAGAGACCCAGTACTTC	CASSHLGTGEETQYF
.	TRBV6-5	.	TRBJ1-1	TGTGCCAGCAGTTACTCGGCAGGGAAGGGGAACACTGAAGCTTTCTTT	CASSYSAGKGNTEAFF
.	TRBV7-7	.	TRBJ2-1	TGTGCCAGCAGTAGGAAGGCAGGGTCCTCCTACAATGAGCAGTTCTTC	CASSRKAGSSYNEQFF
.	TRBV7-9	.	TRBJ2-3	TGTGCCAGCAGCTTAAGCCTACATCTCTTGTCTAGTAAGGATACGCAGTATTTT	CASSLSLHLLSSKDTQYF
.	TRBV19	.	TRBJ2-1	TGTGCCAGTACCACTGGGTTCTCCTACAATGAGCAGTTCTTC	CASTTGFSYNEQFF
.	TRBV2	.	TRBJ1-5	TGTGCCAGCACTCCGGGACTGAGTAGCAATCAGCCCCAGCATTTT	CASTPGLSSNQPQHF
.	TRBV5-4	TRBD1	TRBJ2-2	TGTGCCAGCAGCTTGGTAGGACAGGGGAACACCGGGGAGCTGTTTTTT	CASSLVGQGNTGELFF
.	TRBV2	.	TRBJ1-2	TGTGCCAGCACCCCTACCAGGGTTTCTGGCTACACCTTC	CASTPTRVSGYTF
.	TRBV6-5	.	TRBJ2-3	TGTGCCAGCAGTTATCGAGGGGGAGCGATAGATACGCAGTATTTT	CASSYRGGAIDTQYF
.	TRBV5-1	TRBD1	TRBJ1-2	TGCGCCAGCAGCCTAGACAGGGTGGAAGGCTACACCTTC	CASSLDRVEGYTF
.	TRBV24-1	.	TRBJ2-7	TGTGCCACCAGTGACTCCGACATGTCCTACGAGCAGTACTTC	CATSDSDMSYEQYF
once	TRBV7-9	.	TRBJ2-7	TGTGCCAGCAGCCACGTAAACAGGGTCTACGAGCAGTACTTC	CASSHVNRVYEQYF
.	TRBV5-6	.	TRBJ1-1	TGTGCCAGCAGCTTGGTGGGGGGGTTAGGTGAAGCTTTCTTT	CASSLVGGLGEAFF
.	TRBV6-2/TRBV6-3	.	TRBJ2-1	TGTGCCAGCAGTTACCCCAATTTTTTTCGGCAGGGGACTTGGAATGAGCAGTTCTTC	CASSYPNFFRQGTWNEQFF
.	TRBV12-3/TRBV12-4	TRBD1	TRBJ1-1	TGTGCCAGCAGTTTAGACAGGGGCACTGAAGCTTTCTTT	CASSLDRGTEAFF
.	TRBV9	.	TRBJ1-4	TGTGCCAGCAGCGTAGGTTTAGTAACTAATGAAAAACTGTTTTTT	CASSVGLVTNEKLFF
.	TRBV6-5	.	TRBJ1-4	TGTGCCAGCTCAAGACAAGCAACTAATGAAAAACTGTTTTTT	CASSRQATNEKLFF
.	TRBV21-1	.	TRBJ1-3	TGTGCCAGCAGCAAGAGGGAAAGCTCTGGAAACACCATATATTTT	CASSKRESSGNTIYF
once	TRBV6-5	TRBD1	TRBJ1-2	TGTGCCAGCACACAGCAGGGGGCTGACTATGGCTACACCTTC	CASTQQGADYGYTF
once	TRBV7-9	.	TRBJ2-3	TGTGCCAGCAGCCTTGGACGGCCAATCGGATATTTT	CASSLGRPIGYF
.	TRBV19	TRBD2	TRBJ2-4	TGTGCCAGCGGCAGGGGACTAGCGGGAGTGTCAGCCAAAAACATTCAGTACTTC	CASGRGLAGVSAKNIQYF
few	TRBV24-1	.	TRBJ1-5	TGTGCCACCAGTGACATCAATCAGCCCCAGCATTTT	CATSDINQPQHF
.	TRBV5-1	TRBD1	TRBJ2-1	TGCGCCAGCATCTCCCACGGGGACAGGGGGCGAAATGAGCAGTTCTTC	CASISHGDRGRNEQFF
.	TRBV11-1	.	TRBJ2-7	TGTGCCAGCAGCTTTAGTCCCTACGAGCAGTACTTC	CASSFSPYEQYF
.	TRBV4-2	TRBD2	TRBJ2-2	TGTGCCAGCAGCCTCAATCGGGGGGAGGGCACCGGGGAGCTGTTTTTT	CASSLNRGEGTGELFF
.	TRBV5-5	.	TRBJ1-5	TGTGCCAGCAGCTTGGGGGGGCCTCAGCCCCAGCATTTT	CASSLGGPQPQHF
.	TRBV12-3/TRBV12-4	.	TRBJ2-7	TGTGCCAGCAGTTTAGGTATCCCCTACGAGCAGTACTTC	CASSLGIPYEQYF